This TCR beta chain was profiled in a study of glioma-infiltrating T cells. Amplification of TCR alpha and beta CDR3 regions from RNA used iRepertoire nested multiplex PCR. In TCRdb, the multiplex PCR reads were re-called with MiXCR into one record per CDR3 protein. In the table there are over 100,000 distinct CDR3 sequences, under 30% of which are singletons. This clonotype was counted ten times or more. This sequence originates from a human donor with low-grade glioma or glioblastoma, undergoing nonglioma brain surgery, or in good health (not recorded which). Source material: glioma tissue, nonneoplastic brain tissue, or PBMCs (not recorded which).

CDR3 region: CASSPRSRGNQPQHF. The CDR3 coding sequence is TGTGCCAGCAGCCCCCGGAGCAGGGGAAATCAGCCCCAGCATTTT. V usage is TRBV3-1 and J usage is TRBJ1-5, with D tentatively TRBD1 (6 bases). Germline loops: CDR1 LGHDT, CDR2 YNNKEL (reference sequence). CDR3 size: 15 residues. The V gene lost 4 bases and the J gene lost 4 bases, with 14 bases spanning the gap.